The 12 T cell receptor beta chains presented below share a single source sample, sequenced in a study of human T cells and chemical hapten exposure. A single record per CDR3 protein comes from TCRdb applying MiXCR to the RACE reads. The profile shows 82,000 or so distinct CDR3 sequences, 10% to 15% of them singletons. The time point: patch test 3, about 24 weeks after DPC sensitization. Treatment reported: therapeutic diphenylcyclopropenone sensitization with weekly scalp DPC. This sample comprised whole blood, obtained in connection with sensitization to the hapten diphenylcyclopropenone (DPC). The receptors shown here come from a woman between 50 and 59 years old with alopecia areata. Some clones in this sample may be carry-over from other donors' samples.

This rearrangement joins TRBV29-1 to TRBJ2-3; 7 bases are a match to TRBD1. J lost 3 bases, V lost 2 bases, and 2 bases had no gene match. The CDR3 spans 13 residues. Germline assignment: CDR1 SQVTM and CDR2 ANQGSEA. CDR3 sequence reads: CSVETGATDTQYF. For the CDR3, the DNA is TGCAGCGTTGAAACAGGGGCGACAGATACGCAGTATTTT.

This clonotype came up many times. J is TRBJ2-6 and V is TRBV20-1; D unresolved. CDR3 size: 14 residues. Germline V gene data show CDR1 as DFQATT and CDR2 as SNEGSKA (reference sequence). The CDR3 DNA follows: TGCAGCGGCCAGGCCGCCTCTGGGGCCAACGTCCTGACTTTC. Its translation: CSGQAASGANVLTF.

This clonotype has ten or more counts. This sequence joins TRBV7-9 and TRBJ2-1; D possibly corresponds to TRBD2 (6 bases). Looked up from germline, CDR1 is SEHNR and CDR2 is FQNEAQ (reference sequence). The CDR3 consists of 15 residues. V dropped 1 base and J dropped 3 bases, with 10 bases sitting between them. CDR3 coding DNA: TGTGCCAGCAGCTTAGGGGCTAGCGACTACAATGAGCAGTTCTTC. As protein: CASSLGASDYNEQFF.

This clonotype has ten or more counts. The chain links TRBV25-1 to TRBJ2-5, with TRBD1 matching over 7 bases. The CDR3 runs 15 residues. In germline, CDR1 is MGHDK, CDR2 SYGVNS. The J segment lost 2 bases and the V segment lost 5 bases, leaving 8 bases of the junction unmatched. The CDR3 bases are TGTGCCAGCAGTCCTGACAACAGGGGACAAGAGACCCAGTACTTC. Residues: CASSPDNRGQETQYF.

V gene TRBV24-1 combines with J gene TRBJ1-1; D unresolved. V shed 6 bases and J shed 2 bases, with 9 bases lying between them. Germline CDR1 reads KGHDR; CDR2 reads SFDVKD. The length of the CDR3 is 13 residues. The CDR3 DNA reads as TGTGCCACCAGTCTGGGAAGTAACACTGAAGCTTTCTTT. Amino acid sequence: CATSLGSNTEAFF.

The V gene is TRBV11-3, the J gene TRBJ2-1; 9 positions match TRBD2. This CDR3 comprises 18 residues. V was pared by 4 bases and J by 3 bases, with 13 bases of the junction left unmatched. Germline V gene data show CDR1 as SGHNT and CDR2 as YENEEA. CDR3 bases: TGTGCCAGCAGCTCCGCCCGATGGGGTAGCGGGAGCTACAATGAGCAGTTCTTC. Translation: CASSSARWGSGSYNEQFF.

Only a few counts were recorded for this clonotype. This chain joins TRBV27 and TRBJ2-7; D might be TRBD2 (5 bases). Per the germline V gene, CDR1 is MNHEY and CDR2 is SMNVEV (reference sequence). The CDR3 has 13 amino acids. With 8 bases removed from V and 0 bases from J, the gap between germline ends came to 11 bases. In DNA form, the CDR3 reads TGTGCCAGCCTGACCGGGATCTCCTACGAGCAGTACTTC. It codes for CASLTGISYEQYF.

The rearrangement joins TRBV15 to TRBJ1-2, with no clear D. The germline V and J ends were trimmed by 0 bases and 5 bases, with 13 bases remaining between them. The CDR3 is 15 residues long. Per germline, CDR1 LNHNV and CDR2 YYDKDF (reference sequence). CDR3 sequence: CATSRDGLLPYGYTF. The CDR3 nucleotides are TGTGCCACCAGCAGAGATGGCCTTCTCCCGTATGGCTACACCTTC.

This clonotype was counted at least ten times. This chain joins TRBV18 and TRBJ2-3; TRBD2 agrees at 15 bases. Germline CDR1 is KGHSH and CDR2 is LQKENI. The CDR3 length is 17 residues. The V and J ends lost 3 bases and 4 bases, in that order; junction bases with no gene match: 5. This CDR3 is CASSPPGTSGRSDTQYF. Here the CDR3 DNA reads TGTGCCAGCTCACCTCCCGGGACTAGCGGGAGGTCAGATACGCAGTATTTT.

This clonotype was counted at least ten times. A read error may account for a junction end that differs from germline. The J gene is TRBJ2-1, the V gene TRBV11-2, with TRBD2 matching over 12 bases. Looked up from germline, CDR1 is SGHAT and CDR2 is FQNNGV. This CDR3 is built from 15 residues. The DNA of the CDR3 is TGTGCCAGCAGCTCCCCTAGCGGGAGGGGGGAGAGAAGGCTCTTC. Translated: CASSSPSGRGERRLF.

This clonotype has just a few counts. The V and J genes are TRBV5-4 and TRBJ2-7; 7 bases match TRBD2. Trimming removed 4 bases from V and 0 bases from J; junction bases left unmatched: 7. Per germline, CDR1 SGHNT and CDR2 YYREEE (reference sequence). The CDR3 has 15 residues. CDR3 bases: TGTGCCAGCAGCAAAGCGGGATACCTCTCCTACGAGCAGTACTTC. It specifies CASSKAGYLSYEQYF.

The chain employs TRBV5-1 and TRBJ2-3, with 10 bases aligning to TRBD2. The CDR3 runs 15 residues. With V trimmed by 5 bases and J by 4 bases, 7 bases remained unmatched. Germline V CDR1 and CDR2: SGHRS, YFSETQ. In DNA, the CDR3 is TGCGCCAGCAGTGATCCTAGCGGGAGTTCAGATACGCAGTATTTT. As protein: CASSDPSGSSDTQYF.